This TCR beta chain is drawn from a study of cytomegalovirus exposure and HLA in healthy donors. Overall study context: In a later analysis, it was reported that the approximately 110 validation repertoires had been produced on the same platform as the 666 repertoires belonging to the first cohort. General study results and limits: Researchers catalogued over 150 TCR beta chains as cytomegalovirus-associated. Reportedly, diagnosis of cytomegalovirus status by the classifier showed high specificity and sensitivity.

On this clone itself: Its specificity is not known.

Assay used: immunoSEQ multiplex PCR; TCRdb lists only in-frame clones, some missing. The data contain roughly 86,000 clones, almost 97% of them singletons. V trimming: 5 bases; J trimming: 2 bases; junction bases outside the gene matches: 3. Per the germline V gene, CDR1 is LNHDA and CDR2 is SQIVND (reference sequence). The CDR3 contains 15 residues. While the first cohort had hundreds of subjects, the donors belonged to the separate validation cohort of over a hundred subjects. The specimen sequenced was PBMCs. The V and J genes are TRBV19 and TRBJ1-2, with 12 nucleotides matching TRBD1. This TCR came from a man aged 18 to 29 in good health and CMV-seropositive. CDR3: CASSGGTGGNYGYTF. As DNA, the CDR3 is TGTGCCAGTAGTGGCGGGACAGGGGGCAACTATGGCTACACCTTC.